The clone carrying this T cell receptor beta chain has only a few counts. This CDR3 contains 18 residues. V shed 0 bases, J shed 4 bases, and the junction held 12 bases outside the gene matches. The germline CDR1 and CDR2 sequences are LGHDT and YNNKEL (reference sequence). Per the authors' pipeline: Amplification from reference gene primers served as the basis for estimated nucleated cell counts. Repertoires were generated with immunoSEQ multiplex PCR, while TCRdb's copy carries only in-frame clones and drops some. The D gene and trimming were derived from the DNA, and the V and J assignments and clone size from that table. The table shows some 150,000 clones, with roughly 80% occurring only once. This sample was included in a study of blood T cell repertoires in COVID-19. Study background: Italy, Spain and the United States were the sources of the convalescent and acute COVID-19 samples. From T cells, B-cell-depleted T cells, or PBMCs came the material, which was cDNA or gDNA.

The clonotype comes from a human donor in a cohort sampled during active COVID-19. The chain employs TRBV3-1 (or the pseudogene TRBV3-2) and TRBJ1-5, with 7 bases lining up with TRBD1. Source material: peripheral blood. CDR3 residues: CASSQDRKGGRRNQPQHF. The CDR3 nucleotides read TGTGCCAGCAGCCAAGATCGGAAAGGGGGCCGAAGGAATCAGCCCCAGCATTTT.